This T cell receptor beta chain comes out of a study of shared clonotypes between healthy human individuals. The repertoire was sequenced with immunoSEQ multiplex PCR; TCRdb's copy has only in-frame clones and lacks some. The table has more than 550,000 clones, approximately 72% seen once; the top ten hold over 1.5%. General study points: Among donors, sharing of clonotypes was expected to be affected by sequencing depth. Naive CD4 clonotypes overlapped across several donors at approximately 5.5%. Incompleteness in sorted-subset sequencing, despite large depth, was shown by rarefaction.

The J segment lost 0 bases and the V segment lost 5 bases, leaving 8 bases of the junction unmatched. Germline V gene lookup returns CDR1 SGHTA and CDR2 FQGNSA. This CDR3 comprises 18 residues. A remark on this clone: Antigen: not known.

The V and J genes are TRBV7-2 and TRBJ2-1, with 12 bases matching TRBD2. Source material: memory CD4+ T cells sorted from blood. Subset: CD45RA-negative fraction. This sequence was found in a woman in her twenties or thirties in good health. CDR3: CASSPQGLAGSSYNEQFF. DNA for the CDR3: TGTGCCAGCAGCCCACAAGGACTAGCGGGGAGCTCCTACAATGAGCAGTTCTTC.